These 18 T cell receptor beta chains share one sample of origin, sequenced in a study of T cell responses to AZD1222 COVID-19 vaccine. Measured with immunoSEQ multiplex PCR; TCRdb has only the in-frame clones, and not every one. Of about 130,000 clones detected, 93% appear once; the ten largest clones hold around 3.3%. Sequenced material: peripheral blood, taken on day 0 of AZD1222 vaccination. The source is an adult in good health.

This clone has just one count. This chain links TRBV6-6 with TRBJ1-6; TRBD1 agrees at 7 bases. This CDR3 has 14 amino acids. Germline CDR1 and CDR2: MNHNY and SVGAGI (reference sequence). V was pared by 6 bases and J by 7 bases, with 6 bases of the junction left unmatched. The CDR3 sequence: CASRDQGENSPLHF. CDR3 sequence (DNA): TGTGCCAGCAGAGACCAGGGGGAGAATTCACCCCTCCACTTT.

The chain is built from TRBV6-2 or TRBV6-3 and TRBJ1-1, with 8 bases lining up with TRBD1. The CDR3 contains 15 residues. Germline V gene lookup returns CDR1 MNHEY and CDR2 SVGEGT. J gave up 7 bases and V 3 bases, and 10 bases lay outside the gene matches. The CDR3, as DNA: TGTGCCAGCAGTTATAGGACAGGGTCGTTGGGTGAAGCTTTCTTT. This sequence encodes CASSYRTGSLGEAFF.

The chain recombines TRBV10-2 with TRBJ1-1; maybe TRBD1 (6 bases). The CDR3 spans 14 residues. Germline V gene sequence: CDR1 WSHSY, CDR2 SAAADI. V was pared by 6 bases and J by 1 base, with 12 bases between. CDR3 DNA: TGCGCCAGCAGGCCCACAGGGCGGAACACTGAAGCTTTCTTT. It is translated as CASRPTGRNTEAFF.

This clone was seen only a few times. The chain joins TRBV4-1 to TRBJ2-7; 7 nucleotides align to TRBD1. The CDR3 sequence is 17 residues long. Germline loops: CDR1 MGHRA, CDR2 YSYEKL. Trimming removed 1 base from V and 5 bases from J; junction bases left unmatched: 14. CDR3 residues: CASSQGSQGEWWDEQYF. CDR3 nucleotides: TGCGCCAGCAGCCAAGGGTCGCAGGGGGAGTGGTGGGACGAGCAGTACTTC.

The chain couples TRBV5-1 to TRBJ1-1, with D unresolved. V was pared by 1 base and J by 4 bases, with 17 bases between. The CDR3 runs 16 residues. Looked up from germline, CDR1 is SGHRS and CDR2 is YFSETQ. The CDR3 nucleotides read TGCGCCAGCAGCTTGAGTAGACTCTCACGGGGCACTGAAGCTTTCTTT. It specifies CASSLSRLSRGTEAFF.

The CDR3 nucleotides are TGTGCCAGCACCCAGACAGGGGGCTTAGGCAATCAGCCCCAGCATTTT. It translates to CASTQTGGLGNQPQHF. The chain has TRBV28 and TRBJ1-5; 10 bases are shared with TRBD1. The CDR3 contains 16 residues. The V and J ends lost 7 bases and 2 bases, in that order; junction bases with no gene match: 8. The V gene's germline CDR1 is MDHEN and CDR2 SYDVKM.

The rearrangement uses TRBV24-1 and TRBJ1-4; tentatively, D is TRBD1 (5 bases). This CDR3 is 14 amino acids long. V lost 5 bases, J lost 8 bases, and 14 bases lay in between. CDR1 KGHDR and CDR2 SFDVKD come from the germline V gene. The CDR3 nucleotides are TGTGCCACCAGTGGAGGGGCGCTTGGGGAAAAACTGTTTTTT. Translation: CATSGGALGEKLFF.

This clone was detected only once. V gene TRBV27 combines with J gene TRBJ2-1; 7 bases are shared with TRBD1. J was trimmed by 5 bases and V by 1 base; bases with no gene match: 2. This CDR3 has 14 residues. Germline V CDR1 and CDR2: MNHEY, SMNVEV (reference sequence). CDR3: CASSLYRGHNEQFF. CDR3 DNA: TGTGCCAGCAGTTTATACAGGGGACACAATGAGCAGTTCTTC.

V and J are TRBV7-9 and TRBJ2-2; unclear D gene. The CDR3 totals 14 residues. Germline CDR1 SEHNR, CDR2 FQNEAQ (reference sequence). Deletions cut 10 bases from V and 0 bases from J, with 12 bases between. The CDR3 region is CANQLVANTGELFF. In DNA form, the CDR3 reads TGTGCCAACCAGCTAGTCGCGAACACCGGGGAGCTGTTTTTT.

The CDR3 region has the DNA TGTGCCAGTAGCTTACCCAAACAGGGGGCAGGAACTGAAGCTTTCTTT. Translated, it gives CASSLPKQGAGTEAFF. The V call is TRBV19, the J call TRBJ1-1, with TRBD1 matching 9 bases. Unmatched junction bases numbered 13, after V lost 6 bases and J lost 5 bases. This CDR3 contains 16 residues. CDR1 is LNHDA, CDR2 SQIVND, per germline (reference sequence).

The genes are TRBV29-1 and TRBJ1-2, with TRBD1 matching 7 bases. CDR1 and CDR2 (germline): SQVTM, ANQGSEA. There are 20 residues in the CDR3. The J segment lost 5 bases and the V segment lost 1 base, leaving 25 bases of the junction unmatched. CDR3 protein: CSVEVYSPPTGARSGYGYTF. CDR3 DNA sequence: TGCAGCGTTGAAGTCTACTCCCCCCCTACAGGGGCGCGTTCAGGTTATGGCTACACCTTC.

This chain links TRBV7-2 with TRBJ2-3, with 7 bases lining up with TRBD2. Per the germline V gene, CDR1 is SGHTA and CDR2 is FQGNSA. With V trimmed by 3 bases and J by 3 bases, 9 bases remained unmatched. The CDR3 runs 16 residues. CDR3 sequence reads: CASSFQSGKGTDTQYF. Here the CDR3 DNA reads TGTGCCAGCAGCTTCCAAAGCGGGAAGGGGACAGATACGCAGTATTTT.

The chain employs TRBV29-1 and TRBJ2-1, with TRBD2 matching 11 bases. Trimming removed 6 bases from V and 4 bases from J; junction bases left unmatched: 8. CDR1 and CDR2 from the germline V gene are SQVTM and ANQGSEA. The CDR3 runs to 15 residues. CDR3 nucleotide sequence: TGCAGCGTCGCCGCAGTAGCGGGAGGGTACAATGAGCAGTTCTTC. Amino acid sequence: CSVAAVAGGYNEQFF.

The gene calls are TRBV19 and TRBJ1-1, with D hard to call. CDR3 length: 15 residues. The V end was cut by 3 bases, the J end by 2 bases, with 13 bases between. Germline V gene data show CDR1 as LNHDA and CDR2 as SQIVND (reference sequence). CDR3 sequence reads: CASSIGIVPNTEAFF. The CDR3 DNA reads as TGTGCCAGTAGTATCGGTATTGTCCCTAACACTGAAGCTTTCTTT.

The chain couples TRBV27 to TRBJ2-2; D is uncertain. The CDR3 spans 14 residues. Germline V gives CDR1 MNHEY, CDR2 SMNVEV (reference sequence). The V gene lost 8 bases and the J gene lost 1 base, with 11 bases spanning the gap. In DNA, the CDR3 is TGTGCCAGCGGCCACCCGGGGAACACCGGGGAGCTGTTTTTT. Its translation is CASGHPGNTGELFF.

The CDR3 bases are TGCGCCAGCAGCTTCGGGACTAGCGGGAGGGGAGAGACCCAGTACTTC. It is translated as CASSFGTSGRGETQYF. The chain is built from TRBV5-1 and TRBJ2-5; 16 nucleotides line up with TRBD2. The germline gives CDR1 SGHRS, CDR2 YFSETQ. The V gene end was trimmed by 2 bases and the J gene end by 4 bases; junction bases not matched to a gene: 2. The CDR3 contains 16 residues.

J is TRBJ2-2 and V is TRBV7-6, with 10 bases lining up with TRBD2. The J segment lost 2 bases and the V segment lost 6 bases, leaving 6 bases of the junction unmatched. The CDR3 consists of 16 residues. Per germline, CDR1 SGHVS and CDR2 FNYEAQ. In nucleotides, the CDR3 is TGTGCCAGCAGTCGGACTAGCGGACATAACACCGGGGAGCTGTTTTTT. Translating gives CASSRTSGHNTGELFF.

The CDR3 sequence is CASSLGTSPGYNEQFF. The CDR3 bases are TGTGCCAGCAGCTTAGGGACTAGCCCGGGTTACAATGAGCAGTTCTTC. This rearrangement joins TRBV5-8 to TRBJ2-1; 9 bases are a match to TRBD2. After removal of 2 bases from V and 4 bases from J, the junction contained 7 bases not matched to a gene. CDR3 length equals 16 residues. CDR1 and CDR2 from the germline V gene are SGHTS and YDEGEE.